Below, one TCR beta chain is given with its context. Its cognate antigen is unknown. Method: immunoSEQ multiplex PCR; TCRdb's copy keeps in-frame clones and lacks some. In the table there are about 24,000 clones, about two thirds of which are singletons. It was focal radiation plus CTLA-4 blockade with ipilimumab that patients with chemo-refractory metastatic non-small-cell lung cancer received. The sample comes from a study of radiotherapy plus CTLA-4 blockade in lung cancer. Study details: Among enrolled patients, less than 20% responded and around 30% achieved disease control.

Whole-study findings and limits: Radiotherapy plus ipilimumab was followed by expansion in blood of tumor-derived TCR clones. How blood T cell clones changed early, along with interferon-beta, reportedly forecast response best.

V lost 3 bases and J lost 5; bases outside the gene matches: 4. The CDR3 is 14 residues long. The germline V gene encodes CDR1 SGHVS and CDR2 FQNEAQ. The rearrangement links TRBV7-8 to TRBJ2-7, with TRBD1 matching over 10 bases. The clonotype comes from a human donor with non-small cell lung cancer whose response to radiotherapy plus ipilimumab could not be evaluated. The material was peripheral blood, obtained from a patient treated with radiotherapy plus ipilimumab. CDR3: CASSFRQGANEQYF. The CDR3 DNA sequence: TGTGCCAGCAGCTTCCGACAGGGGGCTAACGAGCAGTACTTC.